These 28 T cell receptor beta chains share one sample of origin, sequenced in a study of T cell responses to AZD1222 COVID-19 vaccine. Libraries were prepared by immunoSEQ multiplex PCR; TCRdb keeps only in-frame clonotypes and omits some of them. The sample lists some 86,000 clones, about nine tenths occurring once. Here the sequenced sample was peripheral blood, taken 28 days after the second AZD1222 dose. Receptors originate from an adult who received the AZD1222 COVID-19 vaccine.

The chain links TRBV5-4 to TRBJ2-5; D uncertain. This CDR3 comprises 11 residues. The V end was cut by 4 bases, the J end by 3 bases, with 4 bases between. The germline gives CDR1 SGHNT, CDR2 YYREEE (reference sequence). For the CDR3, the DNA is TGTGCCAGCAGCGTTAAAGAGACCCAGTACTTC. It yields the protein CASSVKETQYF. Drawing the rest from reference TRBV5-4 and TRBJ2-5, the complete variable domain is ETGVTQSPTHLIKTRGQQVTLRCSSQSGHNTVSWYQQALGQGPQFIFQYYREEENGRGNFPPRFSGLQFPNYSSELNVNALELDDSALYLCASSVKETQYFGPGTRLLVL.

The gene calls are TRBV7-9 and TRBJ1-2; TRBD1 matches 7 bases. Germline V gene data show CDR1 as SEHNR and CDR2 as FQNEAQ (reference sequence). V shed 0 bases, J shed 6 bases, and the junction held 4 bases outside the gene matches. The CDR3 loop spans 14 amino acids. CDR3 in DNA: TGTGCCAGCAGCTTAGCGGGGACAGCAGATGGCTACACCTTC. Translating gives CASSLAGTADGYTF. Full variable domain (missing parts from reference TRBV7-9 and TRBJ1-2): DTGVSQNPRHKITKRGQNVTFRCDPISEHNRLYWYRQTLGQGPEFLTYFQNEAQLEKSRLLSDRFSAERPKGSFSTLEIQRTEQGDSAMYLCASSLAGTADGYTFGSGTRLTVV.

This sequence joins TRBV5-5 and TRBJ2-3; TRBD2 aligns across 8 bases. The CDR3 length is 16 residues. CDR1 SGHKS and CDR2 YYEKEE come from the germline V gene (reference sequence). V was clipped by 0 bases and J by 2 bases; unmatched bases: 5. The CDR3 DNA follows: TGTGCCAGCAGCTTGGATAGTAGCGGGAACACAGATACGCAGTATTTT. It yields the protein CASSLDSSGNTDTQYF.

The genes are TRBV7-8 and TRBJ2-7; no definite D call. Trimming left V 5 bases short and J 5 bases short, with 16 bases between. This CDR3 spans 14 amino acids. Germline values: CDR1 SGHVS, CDR2 FQNEAQ. This CDR3 is CASSLEAAIHEQYF. The CDR3 nucleotides read TGTGCCAGCAGCCTCGAGGCCGCGATCCACGAGCAGTACTTC.

This clone was picked up a small number of times. This chain links TRBV4-2 with TRBJ1-5; D possibly corresponds to TRBD1 (6 bases). The CDR3 spans 16 residues. The V and J ends lost 0 bases and 2 bases respectively, with 11 bases between them. Germline CDR1 LGHNA, CDR2 YNFKEQ. CDR3 amino acids: CASSQESGVRNQPQHF. The CDR3 DNA reads TGTGCCAGCAGCCAAGAGTCAGGGGTGCGCAATCAGCCCCAGCATTTT.

Here the CDR3 DNA reads TGTGCCAGCAGTCTTCACAGGGAGGAAGCTTTCTTT. Its translation: CASSLHREEAFF. This chain joins TRBV12-3 or TRBV12-4 and TRBJ1-1; TRBD1 might be the D (6 bases). The ends were cut back, 5 bases at V and 8 bases at J, with 12 bases in the middle. The length of the CDR3 is 12 residues.

The chain uses TRBV7-8 and TRBJ2-2, with 9 bases identical to TRBD1. The CDR3 loop spans 15 amino acids. The germline V gene encodes CDR1 SGHVS and CDR2 FQNEAQ. The trim removed 5 bases at V and 7 bases at J, leaving 8 bases unmatched. CDR3 in DNA: TGTGCCAGCAGCCCGTGGACAGGGGAGGGCGGGGAGCTGTTTTTT. Translation: CASSPWTGEGGELFF.

The chain couples TRBV7-2 to TRBJ1-1; no reliable D call. Germline CDR1 and CDR2: SGHTA and FQGNSA. Trimming left V 5 bases short and J 0 bases short, with 10 bases between. This CDR3 region has 14 residues. CDR3 bases: TGTGCCAGCAGCCCACGCCCGGTGAACACTGAAGCTTTCTTT. Protein product: CASSPRPVNTEAFF.

V and J are TRBV7-3 and TRBJ2-7; D call uncertain. CDR1 is SGHTA, CDR2 FQGTGA, per germline. V gave up 0 bases and J gave up 6 bases, with 9 bases separating them. This CDR3 contains 13 residues. CDR3 region: CASSLTPLSEQYF. CDR3 bases: TGTGCCAGCAGCTTAACCCCTCTAAGCGAGCAGTACTTC.

This clone was counted a few times. The chain uses TRBV27 and TRBJ2-1; no firm D call. This CDR3 contains 13 residues. V lost 2 bases and J lost 7, with 9 bases in between. From germline, CDR1 is MNHEY and CDR2 SMNVEV (reference sequence). The CDR3 loop reads CASSLDPGNEQFF. The DNA of the CDR3 is TGTGCCAGCAGTTTAGACCCCGGAAATGAGCAGTTCTTC.

The rearrangement uses TRBV4-1 and TRBJ2-7, with 10 bases aligning to TRBD2. This CDR3 region has 17 residues. Germline assignment: CDR1 MGHRA and CDR2 YSYEKL. V was clipped by 6 bases and J by 0 bases; unmatched bases: 11. CDR3 nucleotides: TGCGCCAGCAGGCCGGGACTAGCGTCGGGAAGCTCCTACGAGCAGTACTTC. Translated, it gives CASRPGLASGSSYEQYF.

For the CDR3, the DNA is TGTGCCAGCAGGCTCAACAGGGGGGCCTATGAAAAACTGTTTTTT. This encodes CASRLNRGAYEKLFF. This sequence joins TRBV7-2 and TRBJ1-4, with TRBD1 identical over 8 bases. CDR1 is SGHTA and CDR2 is FQGNSA in the germline V gene. The CDR3 contains 15 residues. The V segment lost 6 bases and the J segment 6 bases; nucleotides outside the gene matches: 9. Full variable domain (rest looked up from reference TRBV7-2 and TRBJ1-4): GAGVSQSPSNKVTEKGKDVELRCDPISGHTALYWYRQSLGQGLEFLIYFQGNSAPDKSGLPSDRFSAERTGGSVSTLTIQRTQQEDSAVYLCASRLNRGAYEKLFFGSGTQLSVL.

The rearrangement links TRBV6-6 to TRBJ1-4; 8 bases line up with TRBD1. J was trimmed by 10 bases and V by 4 bases; bases with no gene match: 8. This CDR3 has 14 amino acids. The germline V gene has CDR1 MNHNY and CDR2 SVGAGI (reference sequence). The DNA of the CDR3 is TGTGCCAGCAGTTGGCGGGACAGGCTTAGAAAACTGTTTTTT. Translated: CASSWRDRLRKLFF.

The chain recombines TRBV6-6 with TRBJ2-1; a weak D match, TRBD2 (6 bases). In germline, CDR1 is MNHNY, CDR2 SVGAGI (reference sequence). The length of the CDR3 is 14 residues. Deletions cut 5 bases from V and 1 base from J, with 9 bases between. CDR3 protein: CASSPAGSYNEQFF. The CDR3 DNA is TGTGCCAGCAGTCCCGCGGGATCCTACAATGAGCAGTTCTTC.

CDR3 sequence: CASSLVRDRGLNTEAFF. The CDR3 DNA follows: TGTGCCAGCAGCTTGGTTAGGGACAGGGGTCTGAACACTGAAGCTTTCTTT. The chain joins TRBV5-8 to TRBJ1-1, with TRBD1 identical over 10 bases. With V trimmed by 0 bases and J by 0 bases, 5 bases remained unmatched. Germline V gene sequence: CDR1 SGHTS, CDR2 YDEGEE. CDR3 length: 17 amino acids.

The gene calls are TRBV4-1 and TRBJ1-1; the match to TRBD1 covers 7 bases. Germline assignment: CDR1 MGHRA and CDR2 YSYEKL. The CDR3 is 15 amino acids. After removal of 4 bases from V and 1 base from J, the junction contained 6 bases not matched to a gene. The CDR3 sequence: CASSLRQGSNTEAFF. Here the CDR3 DNA reads TGCGCCAGCAGCCTTCGACAGGGATCGAACACTGAAGCTTTCTTT.

The genes are TRBV2 and TRBJ1-1, with 7 nucleotides matching TRBD1. From germline, CDR1 is SNHLY and CDR2 FYNNEI. This CDR3 has 12 amino acids. Trimming removed 10 bases from V and 2 bases from J; junction bases left unmatched: 4. This CDR3 is CAIRQGNTEAFF. The DNA of the CDR3 is TGTGCCATCAGACAGGGTAACACTGAAGCTTTCTTT.

The chain joins TRBV9 to TRBJ2-1, with 10 bases that match TRBD2. The CDR3 spans 18 residues. The V gene's germline CDR1 is SGDLS and CDR2 YYNGEE. Germline trimming cut 0 bases from V and 4 bases from J; bases unmatched to any gene: 10. This chain's CDR3 is CASSVATAKREGYNEQFF. The CDR3 coding sequence is TGTGCCAGCAGCGTAGCTACGGCAAAGCGGGAGGGTTACAATGAGCAGTTCTTC.

V gene TRBV21-1 combines with J gene TRBJ2-1; no DNA check was done on the table's D call, TRBD1. TRBV21-1 is a pseudogene locus. The length of the CDR3 is 16 residues. CDR3 sequence: CASSRQGPSPYNEQFF. The CDR3 bases are TGTGCCAGCAGCAGACAGGGTCCCTCGCCCTACAATGAGCAGTTCTTC.

This clone was recorded only once. CDR3 sequence (DNA): TGTGCCAGCAGTGTAAATCAGCCCCAGCATTTT. It encodes CASSVNQPQHF. The chain links TRBV28 to TRBJ1-5, with no clear D. Germline V lookup: CDR1 MDHEN, CDR2 SYDVKM. The CDR3 extends over 11 amino acids. V was pared by 5 bases and J by 4 bases, with 3 bases between.

This clone appeared a few times. V is TRBV6-5 and J is TRBJ2-7; 9 positions agree with TRBD2. The V gene's germline CDR1 is MNHEY and CDR2 SVGAGI. The CDR3 loop spans 16 amino acids. V lost 1 base, J lost 5 bases, and 9 bases stayed unmatched. CDR3 region: CASSYFLRAGGNEQYF. The CDR3 DNA reads TGTGCCAGCAGTTACTTCCTACGGGCGGGAGGGAACGAGCAGTACTTC.

The genes are TRBV5-1 and TRBJ2-2; D is possibly TRBD2 (5 bases). The V end lost 8 bases, the J end lost 2 bases, and 16 bases lay between the germline ends. Germline assignment: CDR1 SGHRS and CDR2 YFSETQ. The CDR3 is 15 amino acids. The CDR3 here is CASWQEDVNTGELFF. CDR3 sequence (DNA): TGCGCCAGTTGGCAGGAGGATGTAAACACCGGGGAGCTGTTTTTT.

The genes are TRBV5-6 and TRBJ2-3, with 13 bases lining up with TRBD2. The CDR3 contains 17 residues. Looked up from germline, CDR1 is SGHDT and CDR2 is YYEEEE. With V trimmed by 4 bases and J by 2 bases, 7 bases remained unmatched. CDR3 nucleotide sequence: TGTGCCAGCAGCACCCCTGGACTAGCGGGAGCCACAGATACGCAGTATTTT. Its translation is CASSTPGLAGATDTQYF.

The chain joins TRBV3-1 (or the pseudogene TRBV3-2) to TRBJ2-5; 10 positions agree with TRBD2. This CDR3 has 16 amino acids. Germline CDR1 is LGHDT and CDR2 is YNNKEL (reference sequence). With 1 base clipped from V and 5 bases from J, the junction kept 7 bases outside the gene matches. The CDR3 sequence: CASSQAPSGSWETQYF. The CDR3 DNA reads as TGTGCCAGCAGCCAAGCCCCTAGCGGGAGTTGGGAGACCCAGTACTTC.

This clone was seen once. The rearrangement links TRBV7-9 to TRBJ2-1; no clear D gene. Trimming took 5 bases from V and 1 from J, leaving 24 bases between them. CDR1 is SEHNR, CDR2 FQNEAQ, per germline (reference sequence). This CDR3 contains 19 residues. The CDR3 DNA reads TGTGCCAGCAGCCCCTTTGGTCGACTCCAGCGAAGATCCTACAATGAGCAGTTCTTC. Translation: CASSPFGRLQRRSYNEQFF.

The chain has TRBV19 and TRBJ2-1; TRBD2 matches 8 bases. The V gene end was trimmed by 8 bases and the J gene end by 8 bases; junction bases not matched to a gene: 8. In germline, CDR1 is LNHDA, CDR2 SQIVND (reference sequence). CDR3 length: 13 residues. CDR3 residues: CASGQRESDEQFF. For the CDR3, the DNA is TGTGCCAGTGGCCAGCGGGAGTCAGATGAGCAGTTCTTC.

The chain has TRBV7-9 and TRBJ2-1; D remains unclear. The CDR3 is 14 amino acids. The V gene lost 1 base and the J gene lost 4 bases, with 8 bases spanning the gap. Per germline, CDR1 SEHNR and CDR2 FQNEAQ (reference sequence). CDR3 loop: CASSLESRYNEQFF. The CDR3 nucleotides are TGTGCCAGCAGCTTAGAGTCGAGATACAATGAGCAGTTCTTC.

CDR3 in DNA: TGTGCCAGCACCAACAGCGGACTAGTCTCCTACGAGCAGTACTTC. Translating gives CASTNSGLVSYEQYF. The V gene is TRBV7-9, the J gene TRBJ2-7, with 7 bases fitting TRBD2. The germline V gene encodes CDR1 SEHNR and CDR2 FQNEAQ (reference sequence). Trimming removed 7 bases from V and 0 bases from J; junction bases left unmatched: 9. This CDR3 contains 15 residues.